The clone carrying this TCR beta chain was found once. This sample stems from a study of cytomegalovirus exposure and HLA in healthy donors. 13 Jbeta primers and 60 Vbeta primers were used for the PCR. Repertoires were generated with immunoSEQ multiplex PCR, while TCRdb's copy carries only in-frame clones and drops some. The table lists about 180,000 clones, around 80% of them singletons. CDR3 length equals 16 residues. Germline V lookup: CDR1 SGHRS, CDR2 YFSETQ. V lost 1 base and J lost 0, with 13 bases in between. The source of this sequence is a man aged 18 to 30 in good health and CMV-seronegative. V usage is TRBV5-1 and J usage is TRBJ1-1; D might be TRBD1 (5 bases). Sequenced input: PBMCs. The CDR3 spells CASSLLVEGVNTEAFF. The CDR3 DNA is TGCGCCAGCAGCTTGCTGGTGGAAGGGGTGAACACTGAAGCTTTCTTT.